The rows below give T cell receptor beta chains drawn from one sample of a study of vaccination and CD4 T cells after COVID-19. Each CDR3 protein gets one entry after TCRdb re-called the PCR reads with MiXCR. The sample lists roughly 8,000 distinct CDR3 sequences, approximately 50% seen once, with 40% in the top ten. No antigens are known for them. The specimen sequenced was CD4+ T cells from blood, cultured in vitro. These TCRs come from a human donor who had recovered from COVID-19. Both conserved end residues are part of each CDR3. The D gene is left open where the match is weak. Clone sizes are given selectively: once, few, many, or a class where the clone is expanded.

clone_size	d_call	v_call	j_call	cdr3_aa	cdr3_nt
few	NA	TRBV7-8	TRBJ1-4	CASSPQGTANEKLFF	TGTGCCAGCAGCCCCCAAGGGACCGCAAACGAAAAACTGTTTTTT
few	NA	TRBV20-1	TRBJ2-7	CSARDPYALPYEQYF	TGCAGTGCTAGAGATCCCTATGCTCTACCCTACGAGCAGTACTTC
NA	NA	TRBV20-1	TRBJ1-3	CSARDRWGPGNTIYF	TGCAGTGCTAGAGATCGTTGGGGGCCAGGAAACACCATATATTTT
few	NA	TRBV12-3/TRBV12-4	TRBJ1-6	CASSFQGLPLHF	TGTGCCAGCAGTTTCCAGGGCTTGCCCCTCCACTTT
NA	TRBD2	TRBV20-1	TRBJ2-3	CSAPAGERGGDHTQYF	TGCAGTGCCCCAGCTGGGGAGCGGGGGGGCGATCATACGCAGTATTTT
NA	NA	TRBV7-3	TRBJ1-6	CASSRGGAGSPLHF	TGTGCCAGCAGTCGGGGGGGCGCGGGTTCACCCCTCCACTTT
NA	NA	TRBV7-6	TRBJ1-1	CASSLALGGEAFF	TGTGCCAGCAGCTTAGCGCTTGGGGGAGAAGCTTTCTTT
once	TRBD2	TRBV20-1	TRBJ2-7	CSAAGTSGRSYEQYF	TGCAGTGCAGCCGGGACTAGCGGGAGGTCCTACGAGCAGTACTTC
few	TRBD1	TRBV20-1	TRBJ1-6	CSARDRVGLHF	TGCAGTGCGCGTGACAGGGTGGGCCTCCACTTT
NA	TRBD2	TRBV10-3	TRBJ2-3	CASMKAGVLPDTQYF	TGTGCCAGCATGAAAGCGGGAGTACTCCCAGATACGCAGTATTTT
NA	TRBD2	TRBV5-1	TRBJ2-3	CAAKEGGGSTDTQYF	TGCGCCGCCAAGGAAGGCGGGGGGTCCACAGATACGCAGTATTTT
NA	NA	TRBV18	TRBJ1-1	CASRGELNTEAFF	TGTGCCAGCCGAGGGGAATTGAACACTGAAGCTTTCTTT
few	NA	TRBV6-1	TRBJ2-3	CASSVNTDTQYF	TGTGCCAGCAGTGTAAACACAGATACGCAGTATTTT
NA	TRBD1	TRBV20-1	TRBJ1-5	CSASGDRGSNQPQHF	TGCAGTGCTAGTGGGGACAGGGGTAGCAATCAGCCCCAGCATTTT
few	TRBD1	TRBV19	TRBJ1-5	CASSSGQGAWFQGYQPQHF	TGTGCCAGTAGTTCGGGACAGGGGGCATGGTTTCAGGGTTATCAGCCCCAGCATTTT
NA	NA	TRBV20-1	TRBJ2-5	CSARDATRLTETQYF	TGCAGTGCTAGAGATGCGACTAGACTTACGGAGACCCAGTACTTC
NA	NA	TRBV27	TRBJ2-5	CASSFRRQETQYF	TGTGCCAGCAGTTTTCGGAGGCAAGAGACCCAGTACTTC
NA	TRBD1	TRBV18	TRBJ1-6	CASSLTMGQGSPLHF	TGTGCCAGCTCACTAACCATGGGACAGGGGTCACCCCTCCACTTT
NA	NA	TRBV24-1	TRBJ2-3	CATSGARASTDTQYF	TGTGCCACCAGTGGCGCGAGAGCAAGCACAGATACGCAGTATTTT
NA	NA	TRBV7-2	TRBJ1-1	CASSLAGSVGTEAFF	TGTGCCAGCAGCTTAGCAGGATCCGTCGGAACTGAAGCTTTCTTT
NA	NA	TRBV12-3/TRBV12-4	TRBJ2-7	CASSLARNYAYEQYF	TGTGCCAGCAGTTTAGCTAGGAATTACGCTTACGAGCAGTACTTC
NA	TRBD2	TRBV20-1	TRBJ2-7	CSAILAGGPYEQYF	TGCAGTGCTATTCTAGCGGGAGGGCCCTACGAGCAGTACTTC
NA	NA	TRBV6-1	TRBJ1-3	CASSDGISGSSGNTIYF	TGTGCCAGCAGCGACGGGATTTCGGGAAGCTCTGGAAACACCATATATTTT
NA	TRBD2	TRBV9	TRBJ2-1	CASSVGTSSYNEQFF	TGTGCCAGCAGCGTGGGGACTAGCTCCTACAATGAGCAGTTCTTC
NA	TRBD1	TRBV4-3	TRBJ2-7	CASSQGYTGQGYEQYF	TGCGCCAGCAGCCAGGGGTATACGGGACAGGGATACGAGCAGTACTTC
NA	NA	TRBV7-2	TRBJ1-5	CASSLAFNQPQHF	TGTGCCAGCAGCCTCGCGTTCAATCAGCCCCAGCATTTT
NA	TRBD2	TRBV20-1	TRBJ2-5	CSAGGSGETQYF	TGCAGTGCGGGGGGGTCGGGAGAGACCCAGTACTTC
NA	NA	TRBV11-3	TRBJ2-3	CASSWQRSTDTQYF	TGTGCCAGCAGCTGGCAGCGGAGCACAGATACGCAGTATTTT
medium-sized	NA	TRBV30	TRBJ2-2	CAWSPIGLDRTGELFF	TGTGCCTGGAGCCCAATCGGGCTAGATCGCACCGGGGAGCTGTTTTTT
NA	NA	TRBV20-1	TRBJ2-7	CSALLRRDWTYEQYF	TGCAGTGCATTGTTACGCCGGGACTGGACCTACGAGCAGTACTTC
NA	NA	TRBV7-2	TRBJ1-2	CASSSHRDDYGYTF	TGTGCCAGCAGCTCTCACAGGGACGACTATGGCTACACCTTC
NA	NA	TRBV7-3	TRBJ1-2	CASGLTFGDNYGYTF	TGTGCCAGCGGCTTAACGTTTGGAGATAACTATGGCTACACCTTC
NA	NA	TRBV20-1	TRBJ2-1	CSARVLAPHNEQFF	TGCAGTGCTAGAGTGCTAGCGCCCCACAATGAGCAGTTCTTC
NA	NA	TRBV24-1	TRBJ1-1	CATIEDKAGKNTEAFF	TGTGCCACCATCGAGGATAAGGCTGGGAAGAACACTGAAGCTTTCTTT
NA	NA	TRBV19	TRBJ2-1	CASSIRPVPSSYNEQFF	TGTGCCAGTAGTATACGTCCGGTCCCCAGCTCCTACAATGAGCAGTTCTTC
few	NA	TRBV20-1	TRBJ1-6	CSAPEPGTYNSPLHF	TGCAGTGCCCCGGAACCGGGAACCTATAATTCACCCCTCCACTTT